Presented here are 14 T cell receptor beta chains from one specimen sequenced in a study of cytomegalovirus exposure and HLA in healthy donors. The PCR used 60 Vbeta and 13 Jbeta primers. Sequencing used immunoSEQ multiplex PCR; TCRdb keeps in-frame clones, though not all of them. The sample carries 69,000 or so clones, about 75% recorded once. Specimen: PBMCs. These receptor sequences come from a man younger than 35 in good health and CMV-seronegative.

The CDR3 DNA is TGCGCCAGCAGCTTGGGTCAGGGCCCTCTGAACACTGAAGCTTTCTTT. It encodes CASSLGQGPLNTEAFF. V gene TRBV5-1 combines with J gene TRBJ1-1, with TRBD1 as a possible D gene (5 bases). The germline V gene has CDR1 SGHRS and CDR2 YFSETQ. V was trimmed by 0 bases and J by 0 bases, leaving 12 bases between them. The CDR3 runs 16 residues.

The rearrangement uses TRBV5-1 and TRBJ1-2; TRBD1 agrees at 7 bases. CDR1 SGHRS and CDR2 YFSETQ come from the germline V gene. The J segment lost 6 bases and the V segment lost 0 bases, leaving 8 bases of the junction unmatched. The CDR3 covers 15 residues. DNA for the CDR3: TGCGCCAGCAGCTTGGTCGGGACAGCTCCCGATGGCTACACCTTC. Protein product: CASSLVGTAPDGYTF.

This chain uses TRBV9 with TRBJ1-5; perhaps TRBD1 as D (6 bases). Trimming pared 0 bases from V and 2 bases from J, leaving 12 bases between. CDR1 is SGDLS, CDR2 YYNGEE, per germline. The CDR3 has 16 amino acids. The CDR3 loop is CASSVAPGVRNQPQHF. The CDR3 DNA sequence: TGTGCCAGCAGCGTAGCACCAGGGGTGCGCAATCAGCCCCAGCATTTT.

The chain uses TRBV10-3 and TRBJ1-3; D is ambiguous. The CDR3 covers 15 residues. V dropped 0 bases and J dropped 2 bases, with 8 bases sitting between them. Germline-derived CDR1 and CDR2 are ENHRY and SYGVKD. CDR3 in DNA: TGTGCCATCAGTGAGTCGACGGGGACTGGAAACACCATATATTTT. Protein: CAISESTGTGNTIYF.

CDR3 nucleotides: TGTGCCAGCAGCGTCACGACAGCAATCTATGGCTACACCTTC. Its translation is CASSVTTAIYGYTF. The chain carries TRBV9 and TRBJ1-2; tentatively, D is TRBD1 (5 bases). Trimming shortened V by 2 bases and J by 4 bases, and 12 bases separated the two germline ends. Germline V gene sequence: CDR1 SGDLS, CDR2 YYNGEE. The CDR3 extends over 14 amino acids.

This chain uses TRBV4-1 with TRBJ1-2; 7 bases are shared with TRBD1. V shed 1 base, J shed 2 bases, and the junction held 10 bases outside the gene matches. The length of the CDR3 is 17 residues. Germline V gene lookup returns CDR1 MGHRA and CDR2 YSYEKL. The CDR3 is CASSQVNWRGLNYGYTF. CDR3 coding DNA: TGCGCCAGCAGCCAAGTTAATTGGAGGGGGCTAAACTATGGCTACACCTTC.

V is TRBV19 and J is TRBJ1-1, with 9 bases identical to TRBD1. V lost 6 bases to trimming and J lost 5 bases; unmatched junction nucleotides: 7. This CDR3 is built from 14 residues. Looked up from germline, CDR1 is LNHDA and CDR2 is SQIVND (reference sequence). The CDR3: CASSRDRGFTEAFF. The CDR3 DNA reads as TGTGCCAGTAGCAGAGACAGGGGGTTTACTGAAGCTTTCTTT.

There are a few counts of this clone. The chain uses TRBV5-4 and TRBJ2-1, with D maybe TRBD1 (6 bases). The germline V gene encodes CDR1 SGHNT and CDR2 YYREEE (reference sequence). Trimming left V 0 bases short and J 9 bases short, with 13 bases between. The CDR3 is 14 residues long. The CDR3: CASSLGQGMGEQFF. Written as DNA, the CDR3 is TGTGCCAGCAGCTTGGGGCAGGGGATGGGTGAGCAGTTCTTC. Looking up the rest from reference TRBV5-4 and TRBJ2-1 gives the full variable domain: ETGVTQSPTHLIKTRGQQVTLRCSSQSGHNTVSWYQQALGQGPQFIFQYYREEENGRGNFPPRFSGLQFPNYSSELNVNALELDDSALYLCASSLGQGMGEQFFGPGTRLTVL.

The CDR3 is CASSLQASQETQYF. CDR3 DNA: TGCGCCAGCAGCTTGCAAGCCTCACAAGAGACCCAGTACTTC. The V call is TRBV5-1, the J call TRBJ2-5; no reliable D call. The germline CDR1 and CDR2 sequences are SGHRS and YFSETQ. Trimming took off 1 base at V and 2 bases at J, with 9 bases between the two ends. The CDR3 spans 14 residues.

A few counts support this clone. One junction end disagrees with the germline gene, perhaps due to a read error. The chain couples TRBV28 to TRBJ1-5, with 8 bases that match TRBD1. The CDR3 is made up of 17 amino acids. CDR1 is MDHEN, CDR2 SYDVKM, per germline. The chain's CDR3 is CASSPPTGEYSNQPRHF. The CDR3 DNA reads TGTGCCAGCAGTCCCCCGACAGGGGAATATAGCAATCAGCCCCGGCATTTT.

The chain joins TRBV5-4 to TRBJ1-1; D is unclear. V shed 4 bases and J shed 1 base, with 11 bases lying between them. The CDR3 extends over 14 amino acids. Germline CDR1 reads SGHNT; CDR2 reads YYREEE (reference sequence). In DNA, the CDR3 is TGTGCCAGCAGCCGACAACCTCGGAACACTGAAGCTTTCTTT. Its translation is CASSRQPRNTEAFF.

This clone was picked up a small number of times. The J gene is TRBJ1-1, the V gene TRBV30; no definite D call. Deletions cut 7 bases from V and 5 bases from J, with 20 bases between. Germline assignment: CDR1 GTSNPN and CDR2 SVGIG (reference sequence). CDR3 length: 14 residues. The CDR3 sequence: CAYTGPPRGTEAFF. CDR3 in DNA: TGTGCCTATACGGGCCCCCCCCGGGGTACTGAAGCTTTCTTT.

This clone was found once. V gene TRBV2 combines with J gene TRBJ2-2; perhaps TRBD1 as D (6 bases). The V end lost 6 bases, the J end lost 4 bases, and 9 bases lay between the germline ends. CDR1 and CDR2 (germline): SNHLY, FYNNEI. This CDR3 comprises 13 residues. The CDR3 DNA reads TGTGCCAGCAGCGGACAGCCCACCGGGGAGCTGTTTTTT. This translates into CASSGQPTGELFF. The entire variable domain, with the rest obtained from reference TRBV2 and TRBJ2-2, is as follows: EPEVTQTPSHQVTQMGQEVILRCVPISNHLYFYWYRQILGQKVEFLVSFYNNEISEKSEIFDDQFSVERPDGSNFTLKIRSTKLEDSAMYFCASSGQPTGELFFGEGSRLTVL.

The CDR3 coding sequence is TGTGCCAGTAGTATCGAGGGCGCGCTCGAGCAGTACTTC. Translated, it gives CASSIEGALEQYF. The chain employs TRBV19 and TRBJ2-7; a weak D match, TRBD2 (5 bases). V gave up 3 bases and J gave up 6 bases, with 12 bases separating them. Per germline, CDR1 LNHDA and CDR2 SQIVND (reference sequence). The CDR3 covers 13 residues.